One sample yielded the 11 T cell receptor beta chains listed below, sequenced in a study of human T cells and chemical hapten exposure. One entry per CDR3 protein, called by TCRdb with MiXCR from the RACE reads. The table shows over 150,000 distinct CDR3 sequences, with 28% occurring only once. Time point denoted: patch test 3, about 24 weeks after DPC sensitization. Treatment meaning: therapeutic diphenylcyclopropenone sensitization with weekly scalp DPC. The sample here was whole blood, taken in connection with sensitization to the hapten diphenylcyclopropenone (DPC). Receptors originate from a woman between 18 and 29 years old with alopecia areata. Some clones in this sample may be carry-over from other donors' samples.

The rearrangement uses TRBV4-1 and TRBJ2-1; D possibly matches TRBD1 or TRBD2 (5 bases each). CDR1 MGHRA and CDR2 YSYEKL come from the germline V gene. The CDR3 runs to 16 residues. V was pared by 7 bases and J by 1 base, with 17 bases between. CDR3 amino acids: CASNFPGPGSYNEQFF. CDR3 nucleotide sequence: TGCGCCAGCAATTTTCCGGGGCCGGGTTCCTACAATGAGCAGTTCTTC.

The chain links TRBV7-8 to TRBJ2-3; D ambiguous. The CDR3 covers 13 residues. Trimming left V 3 bases short and J 2 bases short, with 6 bases between. CDR1 and CDR2 from the germline V gene are SGHVS and FQNEAQ. The CDR3, as DNA: TGTGCCAGCAGCTTCCCCGTCACAGATACGCAGTATTTT. Protein sequence: CASSFPVTDTQYF.

This clonotype was seen only a few times. The rearrangement links TRBV4-1 to TRBJ2-7; a possible D gene is TRBD1 (6 bases). The CDR3 is made up of 13 amino acids. V was trimmed by 0 bases and J by 12 bases, leaving 15 bases between them. The germline V gene encodes CDR1 MGHRA and CDR2 YSYEKL. The CDR3 reads CASSQEGQLFPYF. The CDR3 DNA sequence: TGCGCCAGCAGCCAAGAAGGACAGTTGTTCCCGTACTTC.

V usage is TRBV6-1 and J usage is TRBJ1-5, with TRBD1 as a possible D gene (5 bases). In germline, CDR1 is MNHNS, CDR2 SASEGT. V was shortened by 2 bases and J by 6 bases, with 14 bases between the two germline ends. This CDR3 is built from 15 residues. The CDR3 DNA reads as TGTGCCAGCAGTGAATCCGGGGGGAGGGGTCAGCCCCAGCATTTT. The encoded protein is CASSESGGRGQPQHF.

V usage is TRBV10-3 and J usage is TRBJ2-5, with TRBD1 as a possible D gene (5 bases). CDR3 size: 13 residues. Germline CDR1 is ENHRY and CDR2 is SYGVKD. Trimming left V 6 bases short and J 1 base short, with 9 bases between. This CDR3 reads CAISRQSQETQYF. CDR3 sequence (DNA): TGTGCCATCAGCCGACAGAGCCAAGAGACCCAGTACTTC.

This chain links TRBV4-1 with TRBJ2-3; 10 nucleotides agree with TRBD2. V lost 0 bases and J lost 4; bases outside the gene matches: 4. Looked up from germline, CDR1 is MGHRA and CDR2 is YSYEKL. The CDR3 is 16 residues long. The chain's CDR3 is CASSQEERGGPDTQYF. The DNA of the CDR3 is TGCGCCAGCAGCCAAGAGGAGCGGGGGGGCCCAGATACGCAGTATTTT.

This clonotype has more than one count but fewer than ten. This chain connects TRBV9 to TRBJ2-2, with D possibly being TRBD2 (5 bases). Between the trimmed V and J ends, which lost 2 bases and 6 bases, there was a span of 8 bases. CDR3 length equals 13 residues. Germline CDR1 and CDR2: SGDLS and YYNGEE. The CDR3 sequence: CASSVGVAGELFF. As DNA, the CDR3 is TGTGCCAGCAGCGTCGGGGTGGCCGGGGAGCTGTTTTTT.

This chain connects TRBV11-2 to TRBJ2-3, with TRBD2 matching 9 bases. From germline, CDR1 is SGHAT and CDR2 FQNNGV. This CDR3 contains 14 residues. J lost 4 bases, V lost 5 bases, and 4 bases had no gene match. The CDR3 region is CASSPQRGADTQYF. Here the CDR3 DNA reads TGTGCCAGCAGCCCTCAGCGGGGGGCAGATACGCAGTATTTT.

This clonotype was seen a few times. This chain links TRBV29-1 with TRBJ2-3; D call uncertain. This CDR3 region has 13 residues. Per germline, CDR1 SQVTM and CDR2 ANQGSEA. Trimming left V 1 base short and J 6 bases short, with 11 bases between. The CDR3 loop is CSVEVGTPDTQYF. CDR3 sequence (DNA): TGCAGCGTTGAAGTGGGCACCCCCGATACGCAGTATTTT.

This chain joins TRBV5-6 and TRBJ2-4; D not resolved. The CDR3 length is 14 residues. The germline V gene encodes CDR1 SGHDT and CDR2 YYEEEE. V dropped 1 base and J dropped 0 bases, with 5 bases sitting between them. The CDR3 DNA is TGTGCCAGCAGCTTGAGACAAGCCAAAAACATTCAGTACTTC. Protein sequence: CASSLRQAKNIQYF. Full variable domain (remainder filled in from reference TRBV5-6 and TRBJ2-4): DAGVTQSPTHLIKTRGQQVTLRCSPKSGHDTVSWYQQALGQGPQFIFQYYEEEERQRGNFPDRFSGHQFPNYSSELNVNALLLGDSALYLCASSLRQAKNIQYFGAGTRLSVL.

This clonotype was found a few times. The V call is TRBV29-1, the J call TRBJ2-3; D is ambiguous. Trimming left V 6 bases short and J 0 bases short, with 10 bases between. This CDR3 contains 13 residues. Germline CDR1 and CDR2: SQVTM and ANQGSEA. CDR3 sequence (DNA): TGCAGCGTGGAGAAAGGGAGCACAGATACGCAGTATTTT. It yields the protein CSVEKGSTDTQYF.